The 25 T cell receptor beta chains reported below all come from one sample, sequenced in a study of T cell responses to AZD1222 COVID-19 vaccine. Libraries were prepared by immunoSEQ multiplex PCR; TCRdb keeps only in-frame clonotypes and omits some of them. The table has nearly 200,000 clones, under 95% seen once. Sequences were derived from peripheral blood, sampled 28 days after the second AZD1222 dose. These TCRs come from an adult who received the AZD1222 COVID-19 vaccine.

The chain employs TRBV24-1 and TRBJ2-1, with D unclear. V dropped 6 bases and J dropped 3 bases, with 11 bases sitting between them. CDR3 length: 14 amino acids. The V gene's germline CDR1 is KGHDR and CDR2 SFDVKD. The CDR3 nucleotides read TGTGCCACCAGTAGTGCGATAGGCTACAATGAGCAGTTCTTC. It yields the protein CATSSAIGYNEQFF.

V gene TRBV19 combines with J gene TRBJ1-4; 10 positions match TRBD1. The germline gives CDR1 LNHDA, CDR2 SQIVND (reference sequence). CDR3 length equals 17 residues. V was clipped by 7 bases and J by 0 bases; unmatched bases: 8. CDR3 DNA sequence: TGTGCCAGTAACCGGGACAGGGGCCATGCAACTAATGAAAAACTGTTTTTT. Translated: CASNRDRGHATNEKLFF.

The chain couples TRBV18 to TRBJ2-7, with 9 bases aligning to TRBD1. This CDR3 is 17 amino acids long. Germline trimming cut 3 bases from V and 2 bases from J; bases unmatched to any gene: 11. CDR1 is KGHSH, CDR2 LQKENI, per germline. Written as DNA, the CDR3 is TGTGCCAGCTCACCGTATCTGGACAGGGGAGCGACCTACGAGCAGTACTTC. It yields the protein CASSPYLDRGATYEQYF.

This chain uses TRBV30 with TRBJ2-1; 7 bases agree with TRBD2. The germline gives CDR1 GTSNPN, CDR2 SVGIG (reference sequence). This CDR3 region has 14 residues. With 2 bases clipped from V and 6 bases from J, the junction kept 7 bases outside the gene matches. The CDR3 DNA follows: TGTGCCTGGAGTTGGGGGGGGGATCTCAATGAGCAGTTCTTC. Its protein product is CAWSWGGDLNEQFF.

The chain combines TRBV6-1 with TRBJ1-2, with TRBD1 matching over 7 bases. This CDR3 has 14 amino acids. The V and J ends lost 2 bases and 5 bases, in that order; junction bases with no gene match: 5. Germline-derived CDR1 and CDR2 are MNHNS and SASEGT. CDR3: CASSETGARYGYTF. For the CDR3, the DNA is TGTGCCAGCAGTGAAACAGGGGCCCGATATGGCTACACCTTC.

CDR3 protein: CASRLGRRGQGARGYTF. In nucleotides, the CDR3 is TGTGCAAGTCGCTTAGGCAGAAGAGGACAGGGGGCGCGAGGCTACACCTTC. The V and J genes are TRBV12-2 and TRBJ1-2; TRBD1, as called in the table, went unchecked against the DNA. TRBV12-2 is a documented pseudogene. The CDR3 has 17 residues.

The chain joins TRBV5-6 to TRBJ2-5; 7 bases map to TRBD2. Germline V gives CDR1 SGHDT, CDR2 YYEEEE. J gave up 5 bases and V 3 bases, and 7 bases lay outside the gene matches. CDR3 length equals 14 residues. The DNA for the CDR3 is TGTGCCAGCAGCTCCTGGACTAGGCGGGAGACCCAGTACTTC. Its protein product is CASSSWTRRETQYF.

V is TRBV20-1 and J is TRBJ1-2; no firm D call. CDR1 and CDR2 from the germline V gene are DFQATT and SNEGSKA (reference sequence). The CDR3 spans 11 residues. Trimming took 6 bases from V and 6 from J, leaving 11 bases between them. The CDR3 nucleotides are TGCAGTGCCCGACATCTGGATGGCTACACCTTC. Its protein is CSARHLDGYTF.

V usage is TRBV5-6 and J usage is TRBJ2-7; 10 positions match TRBD1. Germline lookup yields CDR1 SGHDT and CDR2 YYEEEE. The CDR3 runs 17 residues. V shed 0 bases, J shed 0 bases, and the junction held 6 bases outside the gene matches. CDR3 in amino acids: CASSLGGTGVISYEQYF. The CDR3 DNA sequence: TGTGCCAGCAGCTTGGGGGGGACAGGGGTTATCTCCTACGAGCAGTACTTC.

The chain's CDR3 is CASSLPPGQDSYGYTF. CDR3 DNA sequence: TGCGCCAGCAGCTTGCCTCCGGGACAGGACAGCTATGGCTACACCTTC. V usage is TRBV5-1 and J usage is TRBJ1-2; 8 nucleotides align to TRBD1. The ends lost 1 base at V and 4 bases at J; junction bases unmatched: 9. The CDR3 contains 16 residues. Germline V gene sequence: CDR1 SGHRS, CDR2 YFSETQ. The whole variable domain, filled in from reference TRBV5-1 and TRBJ1-2, reads KAGVTQTPRYLIKTRGQQVTLSCSPISGHRSVSWYQQTPGQGLQFLFEYFSETQRNKGNFPGRFSGRQFSNSRSEMNVSTLELGDSALYLCASSLPPGQDSYGYTFGSGTRLTVV.

The chain links TRBV5-5 to TRBJ2-3; 7 bases are shared with TRBD2. CDR1 and CDR2 from the germline V gene are SGHKS and YYEKEE (reference sequence). The CDR3 runs to 16 residues. Trimming removed 0 bases from V and 3 bases from J; junction bases left unmatched: 7. The DNA for the CDR3 is TGTGCCAGCAGCTTGGGAGGATTAGCGGGTACAGATACGCAGTATTTT. As protein: CASSLGGLAGTDTQYF.

The V and J genes are TRBV5-1 and TRBJ1-2; tentative D call: TRBD1 (6 bases). This CDR3 has 18 residues. Between the trimmed V and J ends, which lost 1 base and 2 bases, there was a span of 21 bases. CDR1 is SGHRS, CDR2 YFSETQ, per germline. The CDR3 spells CASSLFHPPGVGNYGYTF. In nucleotides, the CDR3 is TGCGCCAGCAGCTTGTTTCATCCCCCAGGGGTTGGAAACTATGGCTACACCTTC.

The V and J genes are TRBV18 and TRBJ2-7; the D is unclear. The CDR3 runs 14 residues. Germline loops: CDR1 KGHSH, CDR2 LQKENI. V gave up 5 bases and J gave up 0 bases, with 11 bases separating them. The chain's CDR3 is CASSKQRHSYEQYF. CDR3 nucleotide sequence: TGTGCCAGCTCAAAGCAGCGACACTCCTACGAGCAGTACTTC.

The V call is TRBV12-5, the J call TRBJ2-2, with D uncertain. The CDR3 is 14 amino acids. With 0 bases removed from V and 4 bases from J, the gap between germline ends came to 6 bases. Per germline, CDR1 LGHNT and CDR2 FRNRAP. The CDR3 protein is CASGLVPVTGELFF. Here the CDR3 DNA reads TGTGCTAGTGGTTTGGTCCCGGTCACCGGGGAGCTGTTTTTT.

Concerning this clone itself: Other DNA sequences within the sample encode an identical CDR3. The chain has TRBV6-2 or TRBV6-3 and TRBJ1-5, with unresolved D. The CDR3 totals 14 residues. Trimming took 2 bases from V and 4 from J, leaving 9 bases between them. Germline V gene lookup returns CDR1 MNHEY and CDR2 SVGEGT. DNA for the CDR3: TGTGCCAGCAGTTACACGGTATCGAATCAGCCCCAGCATTTT. Protein product: CASSYTVSNQPQHF.

The chain uses TRBV5-1 and TRBJ2-5, with 10 bases that match TRBD2. The germline V gene has CDR1 SGHRS and CDR2 YFSETQ. The CDR3 loop spans 17 amino acids. With 4 bases clipped from V and 4 bases from J, the junction kept 13 bases outside the gene matches. The CDR3 DNA follows: TGCGCCAGCAGCCGACAGCCCCTAGCGGGGGAGGGAGAGACCCAGTACTTC. Translating gives CASSRQPLAGEGETQYF. Full variable domain (missing parts from reference TRBV5-1 and TRBJ2-5): KAGVTQTPRYLIKTRGQQVTLSCSPISGHRSVSWYQQTPGQGLQFLFEYFSETQRNKGNFPGRFSGRQFSNSRSEMNVSTLELGDSALYLCASSRQPLAGEGETQYFGPGTRLLVL.

The chain uses TRBV5-4 and TRBJ1-1; a weak D match, TRBD1 (5 bases). Germline CDR1 reads SGHNT; CDR2 reads YYREEE (reference sequence). V dropped 0 bases and J dropped 5 bases, with 11 bases sitting between them. This CDR3 region has 14 residues. CDR3 loop: CASSLEIRGTEAFF. In DNA form, the CDR3 reads TGTGCCAGCAGCTTGGAAATACGGGGGACTGAAGCTTTCTTT. The full variable domain, rest sourced from reference TRBV5-4 and TRBJ1-1, is ETGVTQSPTHLIKTRGQQVTLRCSSQSGHNTVSWYQQALGQGPQFIFQYYREEENGRGNFPPRFSGLQFPNYSSELNVNALELDDSALYLCASSLEIRGTEAFFGQGTRLTVV.

The chain couples TRBV3-1 (or the pseudogene TRBV3-2) to TRBJ2-7; 8 bases fit TRBD1. V dropped 4 bases and J dropped 3; count of bases not matched to a gene: 17. The V gene's germline CDR1 is LGHDT and CDR2 YNNKEL (reference sequence). CDR3 size: 18 residues. The CDR3 spells CASSRLQPGGTRLYEQYF. In DNA, the CDR3 is TGTGCCAGCAGCCGGCTCCAACCAGGGGGCACGCGCCTCTACGAGCAGTACTTC.

CDR3 nucleotide sequence: TGTGCCAGCAGTTACAGGAACTATGGCTACACCTTC. Residues: CASSYRNYGYTF. The V call is TRBV6-5, the J call TRBJ1-2; the D is unclear. The germline V gene encodes CDR1 MNHEY and CDR2 SVGAGI. V lost 2 bases and J lost 2, with 3 bases in between. The CDR3 sequence is 12 residues long.

The chain links TRBV6-5 to TRBJ2-7; TRBD1 agrees at 7 bases. Trimming took 7 bases from V and 2 from J; bases not matched to a gene: 8. CDR1 MNHEY and CDR2 SVGAGI come from the germline V gene. This CDR3 has 14 residues. In nucleotides, the CDR3 is TGTGCCAGCACTTTACAGGGGTTGCCCTACGAGCAGTACTTC. Translation: CASTLQGLPYEQYF.

The rearrangement uses TRBV9 and TRBJ2-3, with TRBD1 identical over 10 bases. Germline assignment: CDR1 SGDLS and CDR2 YYNGEE. CDR3 length: 15 residues. Losses at the gene ends were 0 bases for V and 4 bases for J; bases not matched to a gene: 2. The CDR3 protein is CASSVATGGADTQYF. The CDR3 nucleotides are TGTGCCAGCAGCGTAGCGACAGGGGGCGCAGATACGCAGTATTTT.

V usage is TRBV21-1 and J usage is TRBJ1-5; the table calls TRBD1, which could not be checked here. TRBV21-1 constitutes a pseudogene. The CDR3 has 20 residues. The CDR3 protein is CASSDPSRDRGRYCNQPQHF. The DNA of the CDR3 is TGTGCCAGCAGCGACCCTTCCCGGGACAGGGGTAGGTATTGCAATCAGCCCCAGCATTTT.

The chain joins TRBV6-5 to TRBJ1-3; D gene uncertain. V gave up 6 bases and J gave up 1 base, with 10 bases separating them. There are 14 residues in the CDR3. The germline CDR1 and CDR2 sequences are MNHEY and SVGAGI. The CDR3 sequence is CASRLRGSGNTIYF. The CDR3 region has the DNA TGTGCCAGCAGGCTGCGGGGATCTGGAAACACCATATATTTT.

CDR3 sequence: CASSPQGGPQDTQYF. The DNA of the CDR3 is TGTGCCAGCAGCCCACAGGGGGGGCCGCAAGATACGCAGTATTTT. The rearrangement uses TRBV9 and TRBJ2-3; D possibly corresponds to TRBD1 (8 bases). This CDR3 contains 15 residues. The V gene's germline CDR1 is SGDLS and CDR2 YYNGEE. Deletions cut 4 bases from V and 5 bases from J, with 17 bases between.

The rearrangement joins TRBV7-9 to TRBJ1-1; D is possibly TRBD1 (5 bases). The length of the CDR3 is 13 residues. Trimming pared 1 base from V and 11 bases from J, leaving 14 bases between. Germline lookup yields CDR1 SEHNR and CDR2 FQNEAQ (reference sequence). The CDR3 is CASSLGGAPRAFF. CDR3 bases: TGTGCCAGCAGCTTAGGTGGGGCCCCCAGGGCTTTCTTT.